This is a list of T cell receptor beta chains from one sample in a study of metastatic and nonmetastatic thyroid tumors. TCRdb redid the clone calls on the PCR reads using MiXCR. The sample holds about 39,000 clones, approximately 17% seen once. Sequencing input: tumor tissue. The receptors were gathered from a female donor with papillary thyroid cancer or a benign thyroid nodule (not recorded which). Some clones in this sample may be carry-over from other donors' samples. Both conserved end residues are trimmed from each CDR3. Fields, in order: clone size, V gene, J gene, CDR3 protein. Expanded clones get a size class; other rows say once, few or many, or leave the size out.

abundance: many; v_gene: TRBV24-1; j_gene: TRBJ1-2; CDR3aa: ATSEKGGNYGYT
abundance: many; v_gene: TRBV10-3; j_gene: TRBJ2-1; CDR3aa: AISESSQADEQF
abundance: few; v_gene: TRBV3-1; j_gene: TRBJ2-7; CDR3aa: ASSQDRREWQY
abundance: many; v_gene: TRBV6-2/TRBV6-3; j_gene: TRBJ1-5; CDR3aa: ASSWWQGVQPQH
abundance: NA; v_gene: TRBV5-1; j_gene: TRBJ2-7; CDR3aa: ASIFSLCAYEQY
abundance: many; v_gene: TRBV27; j_gene: TRBJ2-3; CDR3aa: ASRSGQFKSDTQY
abundance: many; v_gene: TRBV12-3/TRBV12-4; j_gene: TRBJ1-1; CDR3aa: ASRSYSLAF
abundance: NA; v_gene: TRBV18; j_gene: TRBJ2-7; CDR3aa: ASSPPDRAYSYEQY
abundance: many; v_gene: TRBV6-2/TRBV6-3; j_gene: TRBJ2-2; CDR3aa: ASSYSGLAGGTHTGELF
abundance: NA; v_gene: TRBV6-2/TRBV6-3; j_gene: TRBJ2-7; CDR3aa: ASSYSPLRVAYEQY
abundance: few; v_gene: TRBV6-9; j_gene: TRBJ2-1; CDR3aa: ASGYSNEQF
abundance: many; v_gene: TRBV2; j_gene: TRBJ2-5; CDR3aa: ASSVHRGETQY
abundance: NA; v_gene: TRBV6-1; j_gene: TRBJ2-7; CDR3aa: ASIPPGANPQY
abundance: many; v_gene: TRBV27; j_gene: TRBJ2-2; CDR3aa: ASSDTNWELF
abundance: many; v_gene: TRBV6-6; j_gene: TRBJ1-5; CDR3aa: ASSYTQQGGNQPQH
abundance: many; v_gene: TRBV27; j_gene: TRBJ2-2; CDR3aa: ASRLKQGGDTGELF
abundance: many; v_gene: TRBV30; j_gene: TRBJ2-1; CDR3aa: AWSVPTGEQF
abundance: many; v_gene: TRBV9; j_gene: TRBJ1-2; CDR3aa: ASKTGAQGYGYT
abundance: many; v_gene: TRBV4-3; j_gene: TRBJ1-6; CDR3aa: ASSQESNSPLH
abundance: NA; v_gene: TRBV3-1; j_gene: TRBJ2-7; CDR3aa: ASSPRGFTDEQY